Listed here is a single TCR beta chain. V dropped 3 bases and J dropped 13; count of bases not matched to a gene: 9. CDR1 LNHDA and CDR2 SQIVND come from the germline V gene (reference sequence). This CDR3 region has 14 residues. These data originate in a study of OX40 agonist ivuxolimab in advanced cancers. Generated by immunoSEQ multiplex PCR, the TCRdb table keeps only in-frame clones and is missing some. Here the sample spans around 84,000 clones, approximately 80% being singletons. This clonotype was obtained from an adult with an advanced solid tumor such as melanoma, head and neck, liver or kidney cancer. The starting material was CD4+ or CD8+ T cells sorted from blood, obtained in a trial of the OX40 agonist ivuxolimab. The chain carries TRBV19 and TRBJ1-6, with TRBD1 matching over 7 bases. In DNA form, the CDR3 reads TGTGCCAGTAGTATGCAGCAGGGGGAGATCCCCCTCCACTTT. Translation: CASSMQQGEIPLHF.